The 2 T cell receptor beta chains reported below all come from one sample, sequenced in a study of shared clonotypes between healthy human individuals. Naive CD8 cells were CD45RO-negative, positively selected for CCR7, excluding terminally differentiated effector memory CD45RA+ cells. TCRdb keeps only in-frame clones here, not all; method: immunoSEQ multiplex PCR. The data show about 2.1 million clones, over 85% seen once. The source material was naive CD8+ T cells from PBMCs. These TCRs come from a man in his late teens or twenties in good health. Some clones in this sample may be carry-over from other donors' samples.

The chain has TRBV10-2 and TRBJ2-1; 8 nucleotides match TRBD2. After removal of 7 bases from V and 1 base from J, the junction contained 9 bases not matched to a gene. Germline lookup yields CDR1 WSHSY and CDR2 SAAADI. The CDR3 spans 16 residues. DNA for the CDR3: TGCGCCAGCACCGCAGCGGGAGTTTGGTCCTACAATGAGCAGTTCTTC. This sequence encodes CASTAAGVWSYNEQFF.

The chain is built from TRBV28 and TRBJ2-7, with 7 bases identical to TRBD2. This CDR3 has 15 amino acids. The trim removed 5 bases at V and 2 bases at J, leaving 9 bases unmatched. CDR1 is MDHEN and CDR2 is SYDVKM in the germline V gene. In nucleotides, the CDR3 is TGTGCCAGCAGTCATGCCGGGGGAGGGCCCTACGAGCAGTACTTC. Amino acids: CASSHAGGGPYEQYF.